This entry lists 12 T cell receptor beta chains sequenced from one sample in a study of blood T cell repertoires in COVID-19 (dated by TCRdb to 2018 to 2020). The library relied on the immunoSEQ multiplex PCR assay. TCRdb stores this immuneACCESS table with in-frame sequences only. Part of the clones is absent; in the studies checked, under half of the shortfall reflects unresolved V genes, and no reason is known for the rest. The sample data list 250,000 to 300,000 clones, and around 85% of these were observed just once. The ten biggest clones cover 1.9% of the sample. Sequencing was carried out using PBMCs or T cells enriched from blood (not recorded which). The source is a woman in her 50s who had recovered from COVID-19.

The chain couples TRBV7-9 to TRBJ2-3, with D hard to call. Germline values: CDR1 SEHNR, CDR2 FQNEAQ (reference sequence). This CDR3 region has 13 residues. V lost 1 base, J lost 2 bases, and 4 bases lay in between. CDR3 protein: CASSLGDTDTQYF. In DNA form, the CDR3 reads TGTGCCAGCAGCTTAGGAGACACAGATACGCAGTATTTT.

The J gene is TRBJ2-7, the V gene TRBV28; TRBD2 might be the D (5 bases). Trimming took 5 bases from V and 6 from J, leaving 20 bases between them. The CDR3 sequence is 15 residues long. From germline, CDR1 is MDHEN and CDR2 SYDVKM. CDR3 in amino acids: CASSPGEPLASEQYF. In nucleotides, the CDR3 is TGTGCCAGCAGTCCTGGGGAGCCCCTCGCTAGCGAGCAGTACTTC.

This clone was observed a few times. This rearrangement joins TRBV2 to TRBJ1-6; D is perhaps TRBD1 (6 bases). The V end was cut by 7 bases, the J end by 10 bases, with 17 bases between. CDR3 length: 14 residues. CDR1 and CDR2 from the germline V gene are SNHLY and FYNNEI. The CDR3 loop reads CASMGNREVSPLHF. Here the CDR3 DNA reads TGTGCCAGCATGGGGAACAGGGAAGTCTCACCCCTCCACTTT.

The rearrangement links TRBV5-1 to TRBJ2-3, with a weak D call TRBD1 (5 bases). Per the germline V gene, CDR1 is SGHRS and CDR2 is YFSETQ. This CDR3 spans 16 amino acids. Trimming removed 1 base from V and 4 bases from J, with 16 bases in between. This CDR3 reads CASSLRRGIFADTQYF. CDR3 sequence (DNA): TGCGCCAGCAGCTTGAGAAGGGGCATATTTGCAGATACGCAGTATTTT. Complete variable domain (other parts from reference TRBV5-1 and TRBJ2-3): KAGVTQTPRYLIKTRGQQVTLSCSPISGHRSVSWYQQTPGQGLQFLFEYFSETQRNKGNFPGRFSGRQFSNSRSEMNVSTLELGDSALYLCASSLRRGIFADTQYFGPGTRLTVL.

This rearrangement joins TRBV20-1 to TRBJ2-1, with D perhaps matching TRBD2 (6 bases). V was shortened by 3 bases and J by 3 bases, with 24 bases between the two germline ends. Germline CDR1 is DFQATT and CDR2 is SNEGSKA (reference sequence). The length of the CDR3 is 18 residues. The CDR3 DNA reads as TGCAGTGCTAGTGGAGGGTTGGAGGGGCATGGACTCTACAATGAGCAGTTCTTC. Residues: CSASGGLEGHGLYNEQFF.

The CDR3: CASSLQGHSGNTIYF. The DNA of the CDR3 is TGTGCCAGCAGCTTGCAGGGGCACTCTGGAAACACCATATATTTT. The chain uses TRBV5-5 and TRBJ1-3; possible D gene TRBD1, 6 bases. CDR1 and CDR2 (germline): SGHKS, YYEKEE (reference sequence). This CDR3 comprises 15 residues. Trimming cost V 1 base and J 0 bases, with 8 bases left between them.

The chain joins TRBV30 to TRBJ1-2; D might be TRBD1 (6 bases). With 4 bases removed from V and 6 bases from J, the gap between germline ends came to 18 bases. This CDR3 region has 14 residues. The germline V gene encodes CDR1 GTSNPN and CDR2 SVGIG (reference sequence). The CDR3 is CAWINRDKGDGYTF. CDR3 nucleotides: TGTGCCTGGATTAACAGGGATAAGGGCGATGGCTACACCTTC. Supplemented by reference TRBV30 and TRBJ1-2, the full variable domain reads SQTIHQWPATLVQPVGSPLSLECTVEGTSNPNLYWYRQAAGRGLQLLFYSVGIGQISSEVPQNLSASRPQDRQFILSSKKLLLSDSGFYLCAWINRDKGDGYTFGSGTRLTVV.

This clone has only a few counts. The J gene is TRBJ1-1, the V gene TRBV10-3, with a weak D call TRBD1 (6 bases). The CDR3 has 13 amino acids. V was clipped by 8 bases and J by 6 bases, with 16 bases between them. CDR1 and CDR2 (germline): ENHRY, SYGVKD. The DNA of the CDR3 is TGTGCCATCGCCGGTCAAGGGGGATCTGAAGCTTTCTTT. It codes for CAIAGQGGSEAFF.

The chain uses TRBV3-1 (or the pseudogene TRBV3-2) and TRBJ1-6; D remains unclear. The germline V gene has CDR1 LGHDT and CDR2 YNNKEL (reference sequence). The CDR3 consists of 16 residues. The V end lost 0 bases, the J end lost 2 bases, and 8 bases lay between the germline ends. CDR3 amino acids: CASSQDGQTYNSPLHF. CDR3 DNA: TGTGCCAGCAGCCAAGATGGGCAAACCTATAATTCACCCCTCCACTTT.

This chain links TRBV10-2 with TRBJ2-1, with 7 bases lining up with TRBD1. Germline V gene data show CDR1 as WSHSY and CDR2 as SAAADI. V shed 4 bases, J shed 2 bases, and the junction held 5 bases outside the gene matches. The CDR3 is 15 residues long. Here the CDR3 DNA reads TGCGCCAGCAGTGTAAACAGGGGCACCTACAATGAGCAGTTCTTC. Its protein product is CASSVNRGTYNEQFF.

The chain employs TRBV6-5 and TRBJ1-4; no clear D gene. Germline loops: CDR1 MNHEY, CDR2 SVGAGI. Trimming removed 2 bases at V and 0 bases at J, with 4 bases between. This CDR3 has 14 amino acids. Here the CDR3 DNA reads TGTGCCAGCAGTTACAGCGCAACTAATGAAAAACTGTTTTTT. Its translation: CASSYSATNEKLFF.

The rearrangement links TRBV28 to TRBJ1-3; 11 bases map to TRBD1. From germline, CDR1 is MDHEN and CDR2 SYDVKM. V lost 5 bases and J lost 4; bases outside the gene matches: 10. The CDR3 is 17 residues long. The CDR3 nucleotides read TGTGCCAGCAGTATCCGGGACAGGGGGAGGTGGGGAAACACCATATATTTT. It specifies CASSIRDRGRWGNTIYF.